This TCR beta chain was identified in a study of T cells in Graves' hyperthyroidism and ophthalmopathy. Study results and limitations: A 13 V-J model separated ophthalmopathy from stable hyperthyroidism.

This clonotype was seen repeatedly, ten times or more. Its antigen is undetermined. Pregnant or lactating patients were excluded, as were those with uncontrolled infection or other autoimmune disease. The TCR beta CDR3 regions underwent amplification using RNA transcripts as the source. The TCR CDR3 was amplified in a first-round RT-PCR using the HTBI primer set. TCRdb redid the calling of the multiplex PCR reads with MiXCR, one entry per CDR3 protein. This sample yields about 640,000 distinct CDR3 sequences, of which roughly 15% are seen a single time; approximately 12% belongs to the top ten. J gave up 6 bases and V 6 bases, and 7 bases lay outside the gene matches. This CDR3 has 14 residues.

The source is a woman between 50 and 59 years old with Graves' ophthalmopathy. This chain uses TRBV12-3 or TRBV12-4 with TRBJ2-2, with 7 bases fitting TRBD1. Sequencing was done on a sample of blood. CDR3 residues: CASSPDRVPGELFF. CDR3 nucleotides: TGTGCCAGCAGCCCCGACAGGGTTCCCGGGGAGCTGTTTTTT.